This paragraph covers one T cell receptor beta chain sequence. The CDR3 has 14 residues. Germline CDR1 reads SGHDT; CDR2 reads YYEEEE. V lost 7 bases and J lost 2, with 16 bases in between. This entry comes from a study of blood T cell repertoires in COVID-19. On the study more broadly: COVID-19 samples from acute and convalescent phases originated in the United States, Italy and Spain. Nucleic acid was either cDNA or gDNA, and it came from T cells, B-cell-depleted T cells, or PBMCs.

Original analysis: Amplification of reference gene primers provided the estimated nucleated cell counts. Using immunoSEQ multiplex PCR, the repertoire was profiled, and TCRdb retains in-frame clones only, with some absent. V and J calls and clone size are copied from that table; D and trimming were computed from the DNA. The sample has more than 95,000 clones, around 87% seen once. The TCR originated in a middle-aged man with acute or convalescent COVID-19. The sequenced material came from peripheral blood. V is TRBV5-6 and J is TRBJ2-7; D possibly corresponds to TRBD2 (6 bases). The chain's CDR3 is CASGGAGVTYEQYF. The CDR3 DNA is TGTGCCAGCGGAGGGGCGGGTGTGACCTACGAGCAGTACTTC.